What follows are 14 T cell receptor beta chains derived from one specimen sequenced in a study of T cell responses to AZD1222 COVID-19 vaccine. Method: immunoSEQ multiplex PCR; TCRdb's copy keeps in-frame clones and lacks some. The sample yields over 120,000 clones, roughly 90% seen once. The source was peripheral blood, collected 28 days after the second AZD1222 dose. The source is an adult who received the AZD1222 COVID-19 vaccine.

The chain couples TRBV5-8 to TRBJ2-5; no definite D call. From germline, CDR1 is SGHTS and CDR2 YDEGEE. V was shortened by 4 bases and J by 2 bases, with 15 bases between the two germline ends. The CDR3 extends over 15 amino acids. The chain's CDR3 is CASSPLLENQETQYF. CDR3 nucleotides: TGTGCCAGCAGCCCTTTGTTAGAGAATCAAGAGACCCAGTACTTC.

The V gene is TRBV6-5, the J gene TRBJ1-2; D unclear. CDR3 size: 15 residues. Germline CDR1 and CDR2: MNHEY and SVGAGI. Trimming left V 0 bases short and J 10 bases short, with 18 bases between. CDR3 in amino acids: CASSYSPGHIGDYTF. The CDR3 DNA follows: TGTGCCAGCAGTTACTCCCCCGGGCACATAGGAGACTACACCTTC.

The genes are TRBV4-3 and TRBJ2-7, with TRBD2 identical over 9 bases. The CDR3 is 16 residues long. The V and J ends lost 1 base and 2 bases, in that order; junction bases with no gene match: 6. Germline CDR1 LGHNA, CDR2 YSLEER. For the CDR3, the DNA is TGCGCCAGCAGCCAAGTATCAAGCGGGAGGCCCTACGAGCAGTACTTC. It encodes CASSQVSSGRPYEQYF.

This clone was recorded once. The rearrangement links TRBV20-1 to TRBJ2-1; D gene uncertain. This CDR3 is 14 amino acids long. Germline V gene lookup returns CDR1 DFQATT and CDR2 SNEGSKA (reference sequence). V gave up 3 bases and J gave up 8 bases, with 17 bases separating them. The CDR3 DNA reads TGCAGTGCTAGTCACCGTGGGCGTCGGGATGAGCAGTTCTTC. Amino acid sequence: CSASHRGRRDEQFF.

This clone was observed a single time. The chain links TRBV30 to TRBJ2-1; TRBD2 matches at 9 bases. CDR1 GTSNPN and CDR2 SVGIG come from the germline V gene (reference sequence). The V segment lost 2 bases and the J segment 8 bases; nucleotides outside the gene matches: 4. There are 13 residues in the CDR3. CDR3 region: CAWSPGLAYEQFF. CDR3 DNA: TGTGCCTGGAGTCCCGGACTAGCGTATGAGCAGTTCTTC.

This clone was counted between two and nine times. J is TRBJ2-2 and V is TRBV7-3; 7 bases agree with TRBD2. Germline values: CDR1 SGHTA, CDR2 FQGTGA. The J segment lost 2 bases and the V segment lost 1 base, leaving 4 bases of the junction unmatched. CDR3 length: 16 residues. DNA for the CDR3: TGTGCCAGCAGCTTAAACGGCGGGGGAAACACCGGGGAGCTGTTTTTT. It is translated as CASSLNGGGNTGELFF.

The J gene is TRBJ2-7, the V gene TRBV27; 8 bases are a match to TRBD1. The CDR3 sequence is 15 residues long. Germline assignment: CDR1 MNHEY and CDR2 SMNVEV (reference sequence). The V and J ends lost 5 bases and 4 bases, in that order; junction bases with no gene match: 10. The CDR3 reads CASSPASGTGYEQYF. The DNA for the CDR3 is TGTGCCAGCAGTCCTGCATCCGGGACAGGTTACGAGCAGTACTTC.

The rearrangement uses TRBV5-8 and TRBJ2-3, with D unresolved. This CDR3 spans 11 amino acids. V lost 7 bases to trimming and J lost 6 bases, with 9 bases between them. The germline CDR1 and CDR2 sequences are SGHTS and YDEGEE. Here the CDR3 DNA reads TGTGCCAGCTTTGTATGGGATACGCAGTATTTT. Translation gives CASFVWDTQYF.

This clone was seen only once. This sequence joins TRBV7-8 and TRBJ2-1, with 10 bases that match TRBD1. V was pared by 5 bases and J by 2 bases, with 6 bases of the junction left unmatched. The CDR3 is 16 amino acids. Per the germline V gene, CDR1 is SGHVS and CDR2 is FQNEAQ. The CDR3 is CASSPRGTGAYNEQFF. The CDR3 DNA reads as TGTGCCAGCAGCCCACGGGGGACAGGGGCCTACAATGAGCAGTTCTTC.

This clone has a single count. V usage is TRBV7-9 and J usage is TRBJ1-6; D is possibly TRBD1 (5 bases). CDR3 length: 15 residues. V shed 5 bases and J shed 7 bases, with 15 bases lying between them. Looked up from germline, CDR1 is SEHNR and CDR2 is FQNEAQ (reference sequence). The DNA for the CDR3 is TGTGCCAGCAGCCTGTCGGGACCCTTAAATTCACCCCTCCACTTT. Protein sequence: CASSLSGPLNSPLHF.

This clone was observed once. The rearrangement joins TRBV15 to TRBJ2-2, with 9 bases fitting TRBD2. V lost 7 bases to trimming and J lost 4 bases; unmatched junction nucleotides: 16. The CDR3 is 18 residues long. The germline V gene encodes CDR1 LNHNV and CDR2 YYDKDF (reference sequence). The CDR3 protein is CATKLGLAGPRGTGELFF. CDR3 in DNA: TGTGCCACCAAACTAGGCCTAGCGGGACCTAGAGGCACCGGGGAGCTGTTTTTT.

This chain uses TRBV18 with TRBJ2-1; D gene unclear. Germline-derived CDR1 and CDR2 are KGHSH and LQKENI. The CDR3 is 14 amino acids. V dropped 3 bases and J dropped 4 bases, with 10 bases sitting between them. The CDR3 DNA reads as TGTGCCAGCTCACCCACGACACTATACAATGAGCAGTTCTTC. Translated, it gives CASSPTTLYNEQFF.

The rearrangement joins TRBV5-1 to TRBJ1-1; D is ambiguous. The V gene lost 3 bases and the J gene lost 1 base, with 7 bases spanning the gap. Per the germline V gene, CDR1 is SGHRS and CDR2 is YFSETQ. The CDR3 sequence is 13 residues long. The CDR3 DNA follows: TGCGCCAGCAGCTCGGCGGCGAACACTGAAGCTTTCTTT. It codes for CASSSAANTEAFF.

This chain links TRBV6-5 with TRBJ2-5; unclear D gene. This CDR3 contains 14 residues. The germline V gene has CDR1 MNHEY and CDR2 SVGAGI. Trimming pared 4 bases from V and 1 base from J, leaving 10 bases between. In DNA form, the CDR3 reads TGTGCCAGCAGTTCTTGGACGGCCCAAGAGACCCAGTACTTC. Translating gives CASSSWTAQETQYF.